Each of the 18 T cell receptor beta chains below was sequenced from the same sample in a study of long-term antiretroviral therapy in people with HIV. Sequencing used immunoSEQ v3.0 at survey level. Clones were sequenced by immunoSEQ multiplex PCR, and TCRdb holds only the in-frame ones, with some missing. In the table there are some 22,000 clones, around four fifths of which are singletons. Sequences were derived from unsorted PBMCs, sampled roughly 4 years after starting antiretroviral therapy. These receptors came from a young man with HIV.

V is TRBV29-1 and J is TRBJ2-3; D may be TRBD1 (7 bases). V gave up 7 bases and J gave up 0 bases, with 23 bases separating them. In germline, CDR1 is SQVTM, CDR2 ANQGSEA. CDR3 length: 17 amino acids. The chain's CDR3 is CSAPTGKGGDSTDTQYF. The CDR3 nucleotides read TGCAGCGCCCCGACAGGGAAGGGGGGTGATAGCACAGATACGCAGTATTTT.

The chain has TRBV7-9 and TRBJ1-4; D is undetermined. The CDR3 sequence is 15 residues long. Between the trimmed V and J ends, which lost 5 bases and 10 bases, there was a span of 20 bases. Germline V gene data show CDR1 as SEHNR and CDR2 as FQNEAQ (reference sequence). The CDR3 sequence: CASSRGAGRLGKLFF. CDR3 nucleotides: TGTGCCAGCAGCCGAGGAGCCGGTCGATTGGGAAAACTGTTTTTT.

A few counts support this clone. J is TRBJ2-7 and V is TRBV7-9; a weak D match, TRBD2 (5 bases). Germline V gene sequence: CDR1 SEHNR, CDR2 FQNEAQ (reference sequence). Trimming removed 5 bases from V and 0 bases from J, with 11 bases in between. The CDR3 extends over 14 amino acids. The CDR3 DNA reads as TGTGCCAGCAGCCGGATGAGGGACTCCTACGAGCAGTACTTC. Translation: CASSRMRDSYEQYF. Full variable domain (remainder filled in from reference TRBV7-9 and TRBJ2-7): DTGVSQNPRHKITKRGQNVTFRCDPISEHNRLYWYRQTLGQGPEFLTYFQNEAQLEKSRLLSDRFSAERPKGSFSTLEIQRTEQGDSAMYLCASSRMRDSYEQYFGPGTRLTVT.

There are a few counts of this clone. This chain uses TRBV19 with TRBJ1-5; TRBD1 matches 9 bases. There are 14 residues in the CDR3. The germline gives CDR1 LNHDA, CDR2 SQIVND (reference sequence). V was clipped by 3 bases and J by 7 bases; unmatched bases: 4. CDR3 bases: TGTGCCAGTAGTATCGAGACAGGGGGGCAGCCCCAGCATTTT. It encodes CASSIETGGQPQHF.

The J gene is TRBJ1-1, the V gene TRBV7-2; the D is unclear. CDR3 size: 13 residues. The V and J ends lost 0 bases and 5 bases respectively, with 7 bases between them. Germline values: CDR1 SGHTA, CDR2 FQGNSA. The CDR3 nucleotides read TGTGCCAGCAGCTTAGCAGGGAAGACTGAAGCTTTCTTT. This sequence encodes CASSLAGKTEAFF.

The chain is built from TRBV9 and TRBJ1-2; a weak D match, TRBD1 (6 bases). The ends were cut back, 6 bases at V and 10 bases at J, with 22 bases in the middle. Germline V gives CDR1 SGDLS, CDR2 YYNGEE. This CDR3 comprises 14 residues. The CDR3 here is CASTPTQMSGDYTF. CDR3 bases: TGTGCCAGCACCCCCACCCAAATGTCAGGGGACTACACCTTC.

V usage is TRBV5-1 and J usage is TRBJ1-6; TRBD1 matches at 11 bases. The germline V gene has CDR1 SGHRS and CDR2 YFSETQ. V dropped 4 bases and J dropped 8; count of bases not matched to a gene: 5. This CDR3 region has 15 residues. The CDR3 sequence is CASSIGTGGYSPLHF. Here the CDR3 DNA reads TGCGCCAGCAGCATAGGGACAGGGGGTTATTCACCCCTCCACTTT.

The chain combines TRBV9 with TRBJ2-1; 12 bases map to TRBD2. The CDR3 consists of 19 residues. Germline CDR1 is SGDLS and CDR2 is YYNGEE. V was clipped by 2 bases and J by 2 bases; unmatched bases: 11. Written as DNA, the CDR3 is TGTGCCAGCAGCGTCCCCAGGGTGACTAGCGGGGGCCCCTACAATGAGCAGTTCTTC. It specifies CASSVPRVTSGGPYNEQFF.

The rearrangement joins TRBV28 to TRBJ1-2, with TRBD1 identical over 8 bases. The CDR3 spans 17 residues. The V gene end was trimmed by 5 bases and the J gene end by 0 bases; junction bases not matched to a gene: 11. Germline CDR1 and CDR2: MDHEN and SYDVKM. CDR3: CASSGGWQGASNYGYTF. The CDR3 nucleotides are TGTGCCAGCAGTGGGGGATGGCAGGGGGCTTCTAACTATGGCTACACCTTC.

The chain is built from TRBV7-6 and TRBJ1-1, with TRBD1 as a possible D gene (6 bases). Germline CDR1 SGHVS, CDR2 FNYEAQ. The CDR3 consists of 15 residues. Trimming removed 5 bases from V and 0 bases from J, with 13 bases in between. CDR3 coding DNA: TGTGCCAGCAGCCTGAACGGACAGATGAACACTGAAGCTTTCTTT. This gives the protein CASSLNGQMNTEAFF. Filled out from reference TRBV7-6 and TRBJ1-1, the complete variable domain reads GAGVSQSPRYKVTKRGQDVALRCDPISGHVSLYWYRQALGQGPEFLTYFNYEAQQDKSGLPNDRFSAERPEGSISTLTIQRTEQRDSAMYRCASSLNGQMNTEAFFGQGTRLTVV.

In its sample, this clone was seen once. This chain links TRBV4-2 with TRBJ2-7; D uncertain. Trimming took off 1 base at V and 3 bases at J, with 16 bases between the two ends. This CDR3 spans 16 amino acids. CDR1 and CDR2 from the germline V gene are LGHNA and YNFKEQ. CDR3 in DNA: TGTGCCAGCAGCCAAGTGTTAGGAGACTTGGACTACGAGCAGTACTTC. It specifies CASSQVLGDLDYEQYF.

This sequence joins TRBV28 and TRBJ1-2; D may be TRBD1 (5 bases). The V and J ends lost 3 bases and 2 bases respectively, with 22 bases between them. The CDR3 totals 18 residues. Per the germline V gene, CDR1 is MDHEN and CDR2 is SYDVKM. The CDR3 bases are TGTGCCAGCAGTTTTTCCCTGGGGCCAGGTGGAATGAACTATGGCTACACCTTC. It encodes CASSFSLGPGGMNYGYTF.

In nucleotides, the CDR3 is TGTGCCAGCAGCCCGGGACTAGCGGGGTCCGGGGAGCTGTTTTTT. This codes for CASSPGLAGSGELFF. This sequence joins TRBV5-4 and TRBJ2-2; 13 nucleotides line up with TRBD2. Unmatched junction bases numbered 3, after V lost 4 bases and J lost 6 bases. This CDR3 region has 15 residues. The germline V gene has CDR1 SGHNT and CDR2 YYREEE (reference sequence).

The rearrangement links TRBV18 to TRBJ2-5; D may be TRBD1 or TRBD2 (7 bases each). Germline CDR1 reads KGHSH; CDR2 reads LQKENI. With 4 bases removed from V and 1 base from J, the gap between germline ends came to 13 bases. The CDR3 is 15 amino acids. CDR3 nucleotides: TGTGCCAGCTCACACACAGGGGAGGGCCAAGAGACCCAGTACTTC. This codes for CASSHTGEGQETQYF.

The rearrangement uses TRBV5-8 and TRBJ1-5; maybe TRBD1 (6 bases). The V gene's germline CDR1 is SGHTS and CDR2 YDEGEE. The V end was cut by 1 base, the J end by 7 bases, with 9 bases between. CDR3 length: 13 amino acids. The CDR3 DNA sequence: TGTGCCAGCAGCTTGCCGACAGGACAGCCCCAGCATTTT. Translating gives CASSLPTGQPQHF.

CDR3 bases: TGTGCCTGGAGTGTGTTTGGGGACGGGGAGCTGTTTTTT. Translated, it gives CAWSVFGDGELFF. The genes are TRBV30 and TRBJ2-2, with D uncertain. With 0 bases removed from V and 7 bases from J, the gap between germline ends came to 9 bases. Germline CDR1 reads GTSNPN; CDR2 reads SVGIG (reference sequence). This CDR3 comprises 13 residues. Drawing the rest from reference TRBV30 and TRBJ2-2, the complete variable domain is SQTIHQWPATLVQPVGSPLSLECTVEGTSNPNLYWYRQAAGRGLQLLFYSVGIGQISSEVPQNLSASRPQDRQFILSSKKLLLSDSGFYLCAWSVFGDGELFFGEGSRLTVL.

The table lists this clone with a few counts. The junction and the germline gene differ at one end; a read error may be behind it. The CDR3 DNA reads TGTGCCAGCACTGAACAGGGGTCGGATCAGCCCCAGCATTTT. This translates into CASTEQGSDQPQHF. The V and J genes are TRBV2 and TRBJ1-5, with 7 bases lining up with TRBD1. The CDR3 covers 14 residues. Germline V gene lookup returns CDR1 SNHLY and CDR2 FYNNEI. Complete variable domain (other parts from reference TRBV2 and TRBJ1-5): EPEVTQTPSHQVTQMGQEVILRCVPISNHLYFYWYRQILGQKVEFLVSFYNNEISEKSEIFDDQFSVERPDGSNFTLKIRSTKLEDSAMYFCASTEQGSDQPQHFGDGTRLSIL.

The CDR3 region has the DNA TGTGCCAGCAGCCCTCTGTTGGGGTCGGACACTGAAGCTTTCTTT. This sequence encodes CASSPLLGSDTEAFF. The rearrangement uses TRBV7-8 and TRBJ1-1, with D hard to call. Trimming took 5 bases from V and 3 from J, leaving 16 bases between them. This CDR3 has 15 residues. The germline CDR1 and CDR2 sequences are SGHVS and FQNEAQ.